Described below is a single T cell receptor (beta chain) sequence and its context. These data come from a study of technical replicates of blood from a few donors. Generated by immunoSEQ multiplex PCR, the TCRdb table keeps only in-frame clones and is missing some. This repertoire shows 55,000 to 75,000 clones, roughly nine tenths found once; its top ten account for approximately 3.9%. This TCR derives from a human donor in good health. Some clones in this sample may be carry-over from other donors' samples. Source material: PBMCs.

CDR3 residues: CSAKGAGEQYF. The CDR3 nucleotides read TGCAGTGCTAAAGGGGCAGGCGAGCAGTACTTC. The J gene is TRBJ2-7, the V gene TRBV20-1, with TRBD1 as a possible D gene (5 bases). Germline V gene data show CDR1 as DFQATT and CDR2 as SNEGSKA (reference sequence). The CDR3 extends over 11 amino acids. V gave up 4 bases and J gave up 6 bases, with 10 bases separating them.